This TCR beta chain was sequenced for a study of neurological immune-mediated disorders (dated by TCRdb to about 2019). Regarding the research as a whole: Among the approximately 34 multiple sclerosis patients, relapsing-remitting MS was present in about 31 and secondary progressive MS was present in 3. Peripheral blood TCR-beta repertoires from HTLV-I-associated myelopathy (HAM/TSP) patients, multiple sclerosis patients and healthy controls were compared by UMI-based sequencing. The 90 to 120 TCR-beta libraries covered PBMC samples along with longitudinal samples, technical triplicates, and paired sorted CD4+ and CD8+ T-cell subsets. The cohort included roughly 71 subjects: approximately 14 with HAM/TSP, roughly 35 with multiple sclerosis, and 20 healthy controls.

Overall study outcomes, separate from this receptor: The MS cluster was not associated with any clinical or MRI features, and the authors stated that larger cohorts are needed. Phylogenetic analysis grouped repertoires from 18 of 34 MS patients into a cluster of related CDR3 sequences, suggesting a possible repertoire-level signature. Expanded clones from different subjects shared no identical CDR3 amino acid sequences, which suggests that TCR-beta repertoires were private in all groups. TCR clonal expansion was highest in HAM/TSP patients and lowest in MS patients, with MS patients falling below even healthy controls.

cDNA was synthesized by template-switch 5'RACE using a primer carrying a 10-nucleotide random unique molecular identifier by which each TCR transcript was tagged. Each sequencing run produced over 160 million TCR-beta sequences covering 15-18 subjects. Total RNA was extracted with the RNeasy kit. Using the KAPA Real-time Library Amplification kit, TCR-beta VDJ regions were amplified with primers for the TCR constant region and the 5'RACE anchor. Sample indexes and Illumina adaptors were added in a first PCR, and a second PCR then increased library yield. The roughly 650 bp TCR product was size-selected on a 2% E-gel SizeSelection system after Ampure bead purification. Before pooling, library quality was assessed on a Bioanalyzer, concentration was determined with Qubit, and library quantification was performed with the Kapa Library Quantification kit. Libraries were sequenced paired-end 2 x 150 bp on an Illumina HiSeq 2500. To increase sequence diversity, roughly 24-31% phiX was spiked into each library pool. In the source study's methods: The UMI-based MiGEC pipeline processed quality-filtered reads and removed over 75% of raw TCR sequences during error correction. VDJ genes were aligned to IMGT germline references, and clonotypes were defined by unique CDR3 amino acid sequence plus V-J genes. Clonal expansion, Shannon diversity and CDR3 relatedness were evaluated with VDJtools (CalcPairwiseDistances, ClusterSamples), while phylogenetic trees were built in CLCbio workbench. Clones with at least 8 unique UMIs were defined as expanded, with this threshold being based on coefficient-of-variation modelling across technical triplicates. TCRdb trimmed the raw reads at Q25, called clones with MiXCR and kept productive beta chains. Each entry merges the rows of one CDR3 protein and shows their most common DNA and genes. What appears here as the V and J calls and clone size reflects TCRdb's work, not the paper's. The sample records roughly 56,000 distinct CDR3 sequences, 3% to 4% of which are singletons. Roughly 7% of the sample is held by the ten biggest clonotypes.

CDR1 and CDR2 are read off the germline V gene (reference sequence) as DFQATT and SNEGSKA. Including the terminal cysteine and phenylalanine, the CDR3 comprises 12 residues. Kept here is only the CDR3 DNA, which spans 36 bases and is read in frame from base 1. V is clipped by 5 bases and J by 14 bases, and the sequence between their germline boundaries is 18 bases long. For the unsorted PBMC libraries, 2 million PBMCs were stored in RNAlater at -80 degrees C until RNA extraction and were used to generate the libraries. The multiple sclerosis patients were enrolled in a US clinical protocol that used magnetic resonance imaging to evaluate disease progression. PBMCs were separated from peripheral blood using Ficoll-Hypaque density gradient centrifugation and then cryopreserved in liquid nitrogen. This clonotype was detected ten times or more. Its specific antigen is unknown. No per-base quality is available; no much larger clone lies one base away.

The sample was PBMCs. The TCR sequence derives from a woman aged 60-75 years with multiple sclerosis. The chain is made from TRBV20-1 and TRBJ1-4, and the D gene may be TRBD1, 5 bases matching. The bases read TGCAGTGCTGGGCGGGGCAGCCCAACCCTGTTTTTT. Protein translation: CSAGRGSPTLFF.